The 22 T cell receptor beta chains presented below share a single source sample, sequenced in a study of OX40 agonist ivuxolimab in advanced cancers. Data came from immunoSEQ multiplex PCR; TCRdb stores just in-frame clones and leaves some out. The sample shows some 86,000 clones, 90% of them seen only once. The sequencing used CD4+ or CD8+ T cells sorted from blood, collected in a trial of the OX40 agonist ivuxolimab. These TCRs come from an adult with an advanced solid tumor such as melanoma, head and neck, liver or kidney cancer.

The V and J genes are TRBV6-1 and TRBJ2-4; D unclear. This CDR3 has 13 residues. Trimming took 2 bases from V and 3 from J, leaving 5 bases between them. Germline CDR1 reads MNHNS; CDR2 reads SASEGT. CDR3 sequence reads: CASSETGKNIQYF. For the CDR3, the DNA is TGTGCCAGCAGTGAAACTGGCAAAAACATTCAGTACTTC.

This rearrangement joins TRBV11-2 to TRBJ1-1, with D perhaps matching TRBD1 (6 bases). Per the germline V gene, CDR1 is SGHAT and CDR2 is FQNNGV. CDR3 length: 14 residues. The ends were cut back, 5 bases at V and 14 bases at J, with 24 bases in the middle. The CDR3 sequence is CASSLGQLGIRRFF. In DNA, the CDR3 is TGTGCCAGCAGCCTGGGACAACTCGGAATTCGGAGGTTCTTT.

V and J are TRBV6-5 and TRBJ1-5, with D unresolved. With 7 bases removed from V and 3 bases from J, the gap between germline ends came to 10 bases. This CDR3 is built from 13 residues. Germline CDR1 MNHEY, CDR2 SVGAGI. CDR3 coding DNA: TGTGCCAGCACCCGGTATGACAATCAGCCCCAGCATTTT. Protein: CASTRYDNQPQHF.

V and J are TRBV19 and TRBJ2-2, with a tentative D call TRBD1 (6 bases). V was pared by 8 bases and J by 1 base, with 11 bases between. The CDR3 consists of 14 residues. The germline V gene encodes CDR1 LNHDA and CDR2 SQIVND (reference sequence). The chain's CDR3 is CASGGHVNTGELFF. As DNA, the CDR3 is TGTGCCAGTGGGGGACATGTGAACACCGGGGAGCTGTTTTTT.

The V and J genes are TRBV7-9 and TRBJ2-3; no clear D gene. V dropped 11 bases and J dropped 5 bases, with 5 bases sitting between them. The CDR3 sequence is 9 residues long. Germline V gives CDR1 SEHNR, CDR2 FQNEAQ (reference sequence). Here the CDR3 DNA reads TGTGCCGGCCAAGATACGCAGTATTTT. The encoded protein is CAGQDTQYF.

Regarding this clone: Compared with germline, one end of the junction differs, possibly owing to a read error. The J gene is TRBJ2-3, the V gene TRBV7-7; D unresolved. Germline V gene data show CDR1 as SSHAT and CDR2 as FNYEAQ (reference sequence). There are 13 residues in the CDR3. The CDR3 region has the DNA TGTGCTAGCAGCTTAGCCCTTGAGAGTACGCAGTATTTT. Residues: CASSLALESTQYF.

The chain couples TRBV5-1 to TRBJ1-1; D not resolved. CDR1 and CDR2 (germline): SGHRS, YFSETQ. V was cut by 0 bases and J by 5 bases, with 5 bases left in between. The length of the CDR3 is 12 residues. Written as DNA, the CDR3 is TGCGCCAGCAGCTTGGAAGGGACTGAAGCTTTCTTT. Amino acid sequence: CASSLEGTEAFF.

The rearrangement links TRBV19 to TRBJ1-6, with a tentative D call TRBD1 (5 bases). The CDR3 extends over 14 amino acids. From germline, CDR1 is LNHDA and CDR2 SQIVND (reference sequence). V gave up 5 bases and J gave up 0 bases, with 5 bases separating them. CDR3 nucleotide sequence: TGTGCCAGTAGTGACAGCTCCTATAATTCACCCCTCCACTTT. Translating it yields CASSDSSYNSPLHF.

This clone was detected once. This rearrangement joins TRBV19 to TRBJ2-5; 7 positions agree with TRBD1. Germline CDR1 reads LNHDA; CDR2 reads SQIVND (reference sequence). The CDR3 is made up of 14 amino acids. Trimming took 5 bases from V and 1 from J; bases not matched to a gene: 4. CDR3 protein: CASSADRAQETQYF. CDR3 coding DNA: TGTGCCAGTAGTGCCGACAGGGCCCAAGAGACCCAGTACTTC. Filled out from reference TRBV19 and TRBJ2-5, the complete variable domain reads DGGITQSPKYLFRKEGQNVTLSCEQNLNHDAMYWYRQDPGQGLRLIYYSQIVNDFQKGDIAEGYSVSREKKESFPLTVTSAQKNPTAFYLCASSADRAQETQYFGPGTRLLVL.

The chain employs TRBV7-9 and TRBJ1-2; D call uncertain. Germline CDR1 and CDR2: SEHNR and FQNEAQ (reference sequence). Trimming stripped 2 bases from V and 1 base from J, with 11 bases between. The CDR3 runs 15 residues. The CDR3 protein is CASSLYEGFNYGYTF. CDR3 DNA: TGTGCCAGCAGCTTATACGAGGGATTTAACTATGGCTACACCTTC.

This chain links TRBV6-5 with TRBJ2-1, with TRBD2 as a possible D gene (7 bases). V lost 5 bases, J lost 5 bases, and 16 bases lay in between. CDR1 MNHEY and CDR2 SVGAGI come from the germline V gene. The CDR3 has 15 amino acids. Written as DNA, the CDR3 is TGTGCCAGCAGTATGGAGGGGGGGCCGCACAATGAGCAGTTCTTC. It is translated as CASSMEGGPHNEQFF.

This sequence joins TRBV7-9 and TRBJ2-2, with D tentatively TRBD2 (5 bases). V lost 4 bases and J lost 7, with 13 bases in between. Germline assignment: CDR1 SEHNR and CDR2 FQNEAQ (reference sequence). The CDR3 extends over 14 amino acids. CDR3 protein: CASSSTHAGGELFF. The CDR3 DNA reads TGTGCCAGCAGCTCGACCCACGCGGGCGGGGAGCTGTTTTTT.

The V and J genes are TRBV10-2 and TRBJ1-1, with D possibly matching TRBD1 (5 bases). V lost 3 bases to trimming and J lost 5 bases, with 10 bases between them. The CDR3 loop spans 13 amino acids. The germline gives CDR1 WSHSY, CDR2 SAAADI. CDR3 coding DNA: TGCGCCAGCAGTGAATGGGGGGGGACTGAAGCTTTCTTT. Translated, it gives CASSEWGGTEAFF.

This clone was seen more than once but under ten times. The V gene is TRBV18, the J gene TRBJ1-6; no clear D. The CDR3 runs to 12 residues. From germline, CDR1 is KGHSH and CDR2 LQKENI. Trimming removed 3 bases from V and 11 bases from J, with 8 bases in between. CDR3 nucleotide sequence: TGTGCCAGCTCACCGGACCTCACACCCCTCCACTTT. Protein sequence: CASSPDLTPLHF.

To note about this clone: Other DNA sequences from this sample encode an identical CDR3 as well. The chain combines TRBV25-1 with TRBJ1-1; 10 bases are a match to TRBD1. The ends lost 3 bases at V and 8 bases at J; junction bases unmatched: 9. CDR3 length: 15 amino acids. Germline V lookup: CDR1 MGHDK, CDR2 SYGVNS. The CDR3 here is CASSDDRGRGTEAFF. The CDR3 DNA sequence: TGTGCCAGCAGTGATGACAGGGGGCGAGGCACCGAAGCTTTCTTT.

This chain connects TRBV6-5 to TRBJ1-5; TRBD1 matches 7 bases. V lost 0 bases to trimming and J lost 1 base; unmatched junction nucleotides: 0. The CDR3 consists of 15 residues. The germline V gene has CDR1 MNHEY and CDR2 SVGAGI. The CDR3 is CASSYSGQSNQPQHF. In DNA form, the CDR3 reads TGTGCCAGCAGTTACTCGGGACAGAGCAATCAGCCCCAGCATTTT.

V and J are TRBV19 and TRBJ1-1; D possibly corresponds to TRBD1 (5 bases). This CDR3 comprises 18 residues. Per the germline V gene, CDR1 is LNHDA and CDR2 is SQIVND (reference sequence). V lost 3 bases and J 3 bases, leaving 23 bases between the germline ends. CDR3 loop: CASSMWLGLLRGDTEAFF. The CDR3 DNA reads TGTGCCAGTAGTATGTGGTTGGGACTCCTAAGAGGGGACACTGAAGCTTTCTTT.

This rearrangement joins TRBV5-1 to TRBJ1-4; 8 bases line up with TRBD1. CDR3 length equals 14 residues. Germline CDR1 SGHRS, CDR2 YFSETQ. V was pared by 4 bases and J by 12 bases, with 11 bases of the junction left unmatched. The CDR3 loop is CASSEGQGGTQLFF. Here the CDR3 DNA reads TGCGCCAGCAGCGAAGGACAGGGAGGAACGCAACTGTTTTTT.

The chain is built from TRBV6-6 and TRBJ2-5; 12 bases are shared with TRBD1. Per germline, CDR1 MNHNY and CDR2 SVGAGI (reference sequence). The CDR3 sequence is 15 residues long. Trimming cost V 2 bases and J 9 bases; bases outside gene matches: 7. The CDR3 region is CASSYTTGTGGAQYF. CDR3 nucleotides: TGTGCCAGCAGTTACACAACCGGGACAGGGGGCGCCCAGTACTTC.

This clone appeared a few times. The CDR3 DNA follows: TGTGCCGCGGGACAGACCTACGAGCAGTACTTC. Encoded protein: CAAGQTYEQYF. This chain connects TRBV7-9 to TRBJ2-7; perhaps TRBD1 as D (7 bases). This CDR3 spans 11 amino acids. Trimming cost V 11 bases and J 2 bases, with 10 bases left between them. Germline V gene sequence: CDR1 SEHNR, CDR2 FQNEAQ (reference sequence).

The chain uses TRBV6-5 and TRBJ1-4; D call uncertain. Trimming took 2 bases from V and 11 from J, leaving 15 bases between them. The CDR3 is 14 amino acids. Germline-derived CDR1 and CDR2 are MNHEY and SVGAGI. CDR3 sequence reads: CASSYQDRWGKLFF. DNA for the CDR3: TGTGCCAGCAGTTACCAGGACCGATGGGGTAAACTGTTTTTT.

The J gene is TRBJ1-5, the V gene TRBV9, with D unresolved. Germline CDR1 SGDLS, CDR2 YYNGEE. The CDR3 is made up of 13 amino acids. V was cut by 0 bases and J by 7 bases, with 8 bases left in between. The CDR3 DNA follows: TGTGCCAGCAGCGTAGCGGAGCGGCAGCCCCAGCATTTT. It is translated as CASSVAERQPQHF. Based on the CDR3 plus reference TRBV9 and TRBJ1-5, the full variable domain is DSGVTQTPKHLITATGQRVTLRCSPRSGDLSVYWYQQSLDQGLQFLIQYYNGEERAKGNILERFSAQQFPDLHSELNLSSLELGDSALYFCASSVAERQPQHFGDGTRLSIL.